Shown below are 12 T cell receptor beta chains from a single sample sequenced in a study of long-term antiretroviral therapy in people with HIV (dated by TCRdb to between 2021 and 2022). The immunoSEQ hsTCRB v3.0 assay was used at survey level resolution to sequence the TRB variable region. TCRdb limited this immuneACCESS table to in-frame rearrangements with V and J called. A share of clones is missing; checked studies link under half to unresolved V genes, and the rest is unexplained. A total of over 15,000 clones appear in this sample, 77% of them only once. 20% to 25% of the sample rests with the top ten. Material: unsorted PBMCs, obtained 2.1 years after starting antiretroviral therapy. The receptors here all came from a middle-aged man with HIV.

The genes are TRBV6-5 and TRBJ1-1; possibly TRBD1 for D (6 bases). The V gene's germline CDR1 is MNHEY and CDR2 SVGAGI. Trimming took 4 bases from V and 5 from J, leaving 17 bases between them. This CDR3 has 15 residues. In nucleotides, the CDR3 is TGTGCCAGCAGTTCTCCTACTACAGGGAGAACTGAAGCTTTCTTT. This gives the protein CASSSPTTGRTEAFF.

This clone has more than one count but fewer than ten. This chain connects TRBV27 to TRBJ2-7; 8 bases map to TRBD2. The germline V gene has CDR1 MNHEY and CDR2 SMNVEV (reference sequence). The CDR3 spans 14 residues. Unmatched junction bases numbered 3, after V lost 5 bases and J lost 0 bases. DNA of the CDR3: TGTGCCAGCAGTCCCCGGGAGGGCTCCTACGAGCAGTACTTC. It translates to CASSPREGSYEQYF.

This chain links TRBV5-6 with TRBJ2-7; D gene unclear. Germline-derived CDR1 and CDR2 are SGHDT and YYEEEE. Trimming took 1 base from V and 1 from J, leaving 6 bases between them. The CDR3 spans 13 residues. Written as DNA, the CDR3 is TGTGCCAGCAGCTTGTGGGATTCCTACGAGCAGTACTTC. As protein: CASSLWDSYEQYF.

In this sample, this clone turned up once. The J gene is TRBJ1-4, the V gene TRBV27; D not certain. With 5 bases removed from V and 5 bases from J, the gap between germline ends came to 15 bases. CDR1 is MNHEY and CDR2 is SMNVEV in the germline V gene (reference sequence). The CDR3 is 15 amino acids. CDR3 in DNA: TGTGCCAGCAGTCCTCTGGAGGGCCTCAATGAAAAACTGTTTTTT. Translation gives CASSPLEGLNEKLFF.

The chain is built from TRBV27 and TRBJ2-7; D remains unclear. Germline V gene data show CDR1 as MNHEY and CDR2 as SMNVEV (reference sequence). The V end lost 3 bases, the J end lost 4 bases, and 4 bases lay between the germline ends. This CDR3 has 11 residues. In DNA form, the CDR3 reads TGTGCCAGCAGTTTGGGGTACGAGCAGTACTTC. Translation: CASSLGYEQYF.

CDR3 region: CASSQSTVYGYTF. The CDR3 bases are TGTGCCAGCAGCCAATCCACAGTCTATGGCTACACCTTC. The chain carries TRBV16 and TRBJ1-2; D gene uncertain. The CDR3 has 13 residues. The V gene lost 0 bases and the J gene lost 4 bases, with 6 bases spanning the gap. Germline V lookup: CDR1 KGHSY, CDR2 FQNENV.

This sequence joins TRBV30 and TRBJ2-2; no clear D. Trimming shortened V by 0 bases and J by 6 bases, and 8 bases separated the two germline ends. The germline V gene has CDR1 GTSNPN and CDR2 SVGIG (reference sequence). The length of the CDR3 is 13 residues. The CDR3 nucleotides are TGTGCCTGGAGTGTACGAGCCGCCGGGGAGCTGTTTTTT. The encoded protein is CAWSVRAAGELFF. The whole variable domain, filled in from reference TRBV30 and TRBJ2-2, reads SQTIHQWPATLVQPVGSPLSLECTVEGTSNPNLYWYRQAAGRGLQLLFYSVGIGQISSEVPQNLSASRPQDRQFILSSKKLLLSDSGFYLCAWSVRAAGELFFGEGSRLTVL.

This chain joins TRBV25-1 and TRBJ1-1; 7 nucleotides line up with TRBD1. The CDR3 sequence is 13 residues long. The germline CDR1 and CDR2 sequences are MGHDK and SYGVNS. V lost 8 bases to trimming and J lost 5 bases; unmatched junction nucleotides: 8. The CDR3 nucleotides read TGTGCCAGCGGACCGGGACAGAGAACTGAAGCTTTCTTT. Protein sequence: CASGPGQRTEAFF.

The chain combines TRBV4-1 with TRBJ1-1, with TRBD1 matching 9 bases. Germline assignment: CDR1 MGHRA and CDR2 YSYEKL. V gave up 4 bases and J gave up 8 bases; unmatched junction bases: 8. The CDR3 extends over 14 amino acids. Here the CDR3 reads CASSPTGGFLEAFF. The DNA for the CDR3 is TGCGCCAGCAGCCCGACAGGGGGGTTTTTAGAAGCTTTCTTT.

The rearrangement uses TRBV29-1 and TRBJ1-1; D is possibly TRBD1 (5 bases). Germline CDR1 SQVTM, CDR2 ANQGSEA. The CDR3 covers 11 residues. Trimming took 7 bases from V and 3 from J, leaving 9 bases between them. The CDR3 DNA follows: TGCAGCGGAAGGGGCGACACTGAAGCTTTCTTT. This gives the protein CSGRGDTEAFF.

This chain joins TRBV5-8 and TRBJ1-1, with 7 bases that match TRBD1. V trimming: 7 bases; J trimming: 3 bases; junction bases outside the gene matches: 6. Looked up from germline, CDR1 is SGHTS and CDR2 is YDEGEE. The CDR3 covers 13 residues. This chain's CDR3 is CASGLRGDTEAFF. The DNA for the CDR3 is TGTGCCAGCGGCCTCAGGGGGGACACTGAAGCTTTCTTT.

The chain carries TRBV9 and TRBJ2-1; tentative D call: TRBD2 (7 bases). Trimming removed 0 bases from V and 9 bases from J, with 19 bases in between. From germline, CDR1 is SGDLS and CDR2 YYNGEE. This CDR3 spans 16 amino acids. The CDR3 reads CASSVAVVGGQSEQFF. The CDR3 nucleotides read TGTGCCAGCAGCGTAGCCGTGGTGGGGGGGCAGAGTGAGCAGTTCTTC. The whole variable domain, remainder taken from reference TRBV9 and TRBJ2-1, is DSGVTQTPKHLITATGQRVTLRCSPRSGDLSVYWYQQSLDQGLQFLIQYYNGEERAKGNILERFSAQQFPDLHSELNLSSLELGDSALYFCASSVAVVGGQSEQFFGPGTRLTVL.